Each of the 15 T cell receptor beta chains below was sequenced from the same sample in a study of shared clonotypes between healthy human individuals. Produced via immunoSEQ multiplex PCR; TCRdb's table is partial and in-frame only. This table holds about 690,000 clones, less than 95% found once. Sequencing input: memory CD8+ T cells from PBMCs. The subset was: CD45RO+ cells pooled with CCR7-negative TemRA cells. All receptors come from a man aged 18-30 years in good health. Some clones in this sample may be carry-over from other donors' samples.

This clone was detected only a few times. The J gene is TRBJ1-1, the V gene TRBV4-2, with 9 bases aligning to TRBD1. Germline values: CDR1 LGHNA, CDR2 YNFKEQ. The CDR3 has 13 amino acids. V shed 4 bases and J 7 bases; nucleotides not matched to a gene: 4. In nucleotides, the CDR3 is TGTGCCAGCAGCCCGGGGACAGGGCGTGAAGCTTTCTTT. Its translation: CASSPGTGREAFF.

CDR3 region: CAWSVLQDWRFTDTQYF. CDR3 nucleotide sequence: TGTGCCTGGAGTGTACTCCAGGACTGGAGATTCACAGATACGCAGTATTTT. The rearrangement uses TRBV30 and TRBJ2-3, with a weak D call TRBD2 (5 bases). The ends were cut back, 0 bases at V and 2 bases at J, with 18 bases in the middle. The CDR3 runs 17 residues. The V gene's germline CDR1 is GTSNPN and CDR2 SVGIG (reference sequence). The whole variable domain, filled in from reference TRBV30 and TRBJ2-3, reads SQTIHQWPATLVQPVGSPLSLECTVEGTSNPNLYWYRQAAGRGLQLLFYSVGIGQISSEVPQNLSASRPQDRQFILSSKKLLLSDSGFYLCAWSVLQDWRFTDTQYFGPGTRLTVL.

The gene calls are TRBV28 and TRBJ2-5; 10 bases match TRBD2. The germline V gene encodes CDR1 MDHEN and CDR2 SYDVKM. The CDR3 spans 15 residues. V shed 6 bases and J 4 bases; nucleotides not matched to a gene: 8. CDR3 sequence: CASRKVPSGRETQYF. Written as DNA, the CDR3 is TGTGCCAGCAGAAAAGTCCCTAGCGGGAGAGAGACCCAGTACTTC.

The table lists this clone with a few counts. V usage is TRBV28 and J usage is TRBJ1-1, with D unclear. CDR3 size: 13 residues. With 4 bases removed from V and 0 bases from J, the gap between germline ends came to 6 bases. The germline gives CDR1 MDHEN, CDR2 SYDVKM. CDR3 sequence reads: CASSSYLNTEAFF. The DNA for the CDR3 is TGTGCCAGCAGTTCCTACTTGAACACTGAAGCTTTCTTT.

The chain links TRBV19 to TRBJ1-4; the match to TRBD1 covers 7 bases. The germline V gene encodes CDR1 LNHDA and CDR2 SQIVND (reference sequence). The CDR3 runs to 14 residues. Trimming took 7 bases from V and 7 from J; bases not matched to a gene: 9. The CDR3 region is CASTDRVMGEKLFF. CDR3 in DNA: TGTGCCAGTACCGACAGGGTTATGGGTGAAAAACTGTTTTTT.

The chain joins TRBV9 to TRBJ2-5; TRBD2 matches 14 bases. V was pared by 3 bases and J by 4 bases, with 5 bases of the junction left unmatched. Germline CDR1 SGDLS, CDR2 YYNGEE. The CDR3 has 16 residues. This CDR3 is CASSDGTSGRGETQYF. CDR3 DNA: TGTGCCAGCAGCGACGGGACTAGCGGGAGAGGAGAGACCCAGTACTTC.

The rearrangement uses TRBV5-1 and TRBJ2-7, with 11 nucleotides matching TRBD2. The CDR3 has 15 amino acids. Trimming removed 4 bases from V and 0 bases from J; junction bases left unmatched: 3. The germline V gene encodes CDR1 SGHRS and CDR2 YFSETQ. Written as DNA, the CDR3 is TGCGCCAGCAGCGCGGGACTAGCGGCCTCCTACGAGCAGTACTTC. Residues: CASSAGLAASYEQYF.

This chain links TRBV27 with TRBJ2-7; possibly TRBD2 for D (6 bases). The CDR3 covers 14 residues. Germline CDR1 reads MNHEY; CDR2 reads SMNVEV (reference sequence). V lost 6 bases, J lost 3 bases, and 15 bases lay in between. The CDR3, as DNA: TGTGCCAGCAGCCGGACCGGGAGCAACTACGAGCAGTACTTC. Amino acid sequence: CASSRTGSNYEQYF.

The genes are TRBV4-3 and TRBJ1-4; the D is unclear. Per the germline V gene, CDR1 is LGHNA and CDR2 is YSLEER. V dropped 3 bases and J dropped 8 bases, with 22 bases sitting between them. CDR3 length equals 17 residues. This chain's CDR3 is CASSHPFRGSHREKLFF. The CDR3 DNA follows: TGCGCCAGCAGCCACCCCTTCCGAGGGTCACATCGAGAAAAACTGTTTTTT.

The V call is TRBV9, the J call TRBJ2-7, with a possible D match to TRBD1 (5 bases). Germline CDR1 reads SGDLS; CDR2 reads YYNGEE. The CDR3 extends over 15 amino acids. V dropped 0 bases and J dropped 3 bases, with 13 bases sitting between them. The CDR3, as DNA: TGTGCCAGCAGCGTAGCTTCAGGGAATCGCTACGAGCAGTACTTC. This codes for CASSVASGNRYEQYF.

The chain uses TRBV7-9 and TRBJ2-1; weak D call: TRBD2 (6 bases). The germline CDR1 and CDR2 sequences are SEHNR and FQNEAQ (reference sequence). Trimming shortened V by 3 bases and J by 8 bases, and 11 bases separated the two germline ends. This CDR3 is built from 13 residues. The CDR3 here is CASSFGGNYEQFF. Here the CDR3 DNA reads TGTGCCAGCAGCTTCGGAGGGAACTATGAGCAGTTCTTC.

With regard to this clone: At the DNA level, this CDR3 is encoded by other sequences in the same sample as well. This rearrangement joins TRBV7-9 to TRBJ1-2, with a tentative D call TRBD1 (6 bases). The V end was cut by 1 base, the J end by 6 bases, with 9 bases between. The CDR3 has 13 residues. Germline V gene lookup returns CDR1 SEHNR and CDR2 FQNEAQ (reference sequence). The CDR3 coding sequence is TGTGCCAGCAGCTTAGAACAGGGCGATGGCTACACCTTC. This encodes CASSLEQGDGYTF. Variable domain in full (rest from reference TRBV7-9 and TRBJ1-2): DTGVSQNPRHKITKRGQNVTFRCDPISEHNRLYWYRQTLGQGPEFLTYFQNEAQLEKSRLLSDRFSAERPKGSFSTLEIQRTEQGDSAMYLCASSLEQGDGYTFGSGTRLTVV.

V is TRBV4-1 and J is TRBJ2-1, with D hard to call. CDR1 MGHRA and CDR2 YSYEKL come from the germline V gene. CDR3 length: 15 residues. The V and J ends lost 0 bases and 2 bases respectively, with 8 bases between them. CDR3 sequence reads: CASSQDHGPYNEQFF. The CDR3 nucleotides are TGCGCCAGCAGCCAAGACCACGGGCCCTACAATGAGCAGTTCTTC.

As concerns this clone: This may come from a read error, since a much larger clone is one base off. This sample includes further DNA sequences coding for the same CDR3. CDR3 sequence (DNA): TGTGCCAGCAGCTTGGGTTACGAGCAGTACTTC. Protein sequence: CASSLGYEQYF. The chain links TRBV5-8 to TRBJ2-7, with D unresolved. CDR3 size: 11 residues. V dropped 0 bases and J dropped 4 bases, with 2 bases sitting between them. Germline V lookup: CDR1 SGHTS, CDR2 YDEGEE.

This chain links TRBV13 with TRBJ1-5; D gene unclear. The V gene lost 3 bases and the J gene lost 3 bases, with 9 bases spanning the gap. The CDR3 is 14 amino acids. Germline values: CDR1 PRHDT, CDR2 FYEKMQ (reference sequence). CDR3 loop: CASSLGNSNQPQHF. CDR3 DNA: TGTGCCAGCAGCTTGGGAAATTCCAATCAGCCCCAGCATTTT.